This TCR beta chain is drawn from a study of CD8 T cells in Susac syndrome. Trimming pared 2 bases from V and 4 bases from J, leaving 17 bases between. Per the germline V gene, CDR1 is SGHVS and CDR2 is FQNEAQ. The length of the CDR3 is 16 residues. Reverse transcription of about 0.45 to 1 ug RNA was performed with random hexamers. The CDR3 of TCR beta was amplified by immunoSEQ multiplex PCR across 54 Vbeta and 13 Jbeta. A single record per CDR3 protein comes from TCRdb applying MiXCR to the immunoSEQ multiplex PCR reads. The table has a few hundred thousand distinct CDR3 sequences, 95% seen once. In blood CD8+ and CD4+ T cells, TCR beta underwent sequencing. Negative isolation yielded CD8+ and CD4+ T cells; FACS enriched TEMRA cells.

The sample was CD4+ T cells from PBMCs. The TCR originated in a human donor with multiple sclerosis. This sequence joins TRBV7-8 and TRBJ2-5; D is perhaps TRBD2 (6 bases). CDR3 region: CASSLFRDSRLETQYF. In DNA form, the CDR3 reads TGTGCCAGCAGCTTATTCCGGGACTCCCGGCTAGAGACCCAGTACTTC.